This T cell receptor beta chain was obtained from a study of regulatory T cells in long-lasting Graves disease. Germline CDR1 is KGHSH and CDR2 is LQKENI. CDR3 length: 16 residues. J was trimmed by 3 bases and V by 6 bases; bases with no gene match: 9. Building of the TCR beta libraries involved iRepertoire HTBI primers and Arm-PCR of CDR3 regions. TCRdb analysed the multiplex PCR reads with MiXCR anew, one entry per CDR3 protein. The repertoire has about 440,000 distinct CDR3 sequences, under 15% of them found once; the top ten carry 16%. The time point denotes: newly diagnosed GD, antithyroid drugs for less than 3 months. Extracted RNA from PBMCs served as the source of the TCR library. Ten or more counts support this clonotype. The sample was also reused in another study, on T cells in Graves' hyperthyroidism and ophthalmopathy.

The sequencing here drew on peripheral blood mononuclear cells (PBMCs), taken at new diagnosis, from a patient treated with antithyroid drugs. The chain carries TRBV18 and TRBJ2-7; 12 nucleotides line up with TRBD1. The receptor comes from a woman in her 30s with Graves disease. In DNA form, the CDR3 reads TGTGCCAGCTCCCTCGGGACAGGGGGCGGGATCTACGAGCAGTACTTC. Amino acid sequence: CASSLGTGGGIYEQYF.